This TCR beta chain appears in the sequencing data of a study of cytomegalovirus exposure and HLA in healthy donors. With 3 bases removed from V and 3 bases from J, the gap between germline ends came to 17 bases. Germline V lookup: CDR1 ENHRY, CDR2 SYGVKD. This CDR3 contains 16 residues. The primer mix had 60 Vbeta and 13 Jbeta primers. The data were produced by immunoSEQ multiplex PCR, yet TCRdb's version contains in-frame clones alone and is incomplete. The top ten clones hold about 0.7% of a sample with roughly 200,000 clones, 75% to 85% of them seen once. V and J are TRBV10-3 and TRBJ2-5; possible D gene TRBD1, 5 bases. This receptor was obtained from a boy aged 10-17 years in good health and CMV-seronegative. Sequencing was performed on PBMCs. The CDR3 coding sequence is TGTGCCATCAGTGACTTAGGCAGGGAAGGCGAAGAGACCCAGTACTTC. Translated: CAISDLGREGEETQYF.